The clone carrying this TCR beta chain was observed once. Its antigen is undetermined. Clones were read by immunoSEQ multiplex PCR, and TCRdb kept only the in-frame ones, dropping some. The sample gives 150,000 to 200,000 clones, about 93% of which show up once; about 1.9% is in the top ten. This sample was taken from a study of T cell responses to AZD1222 COVID-19 vaccine. Study-level points and caveats: Donors, mostly white British, included more females; clonal diversity was possibly underestimated. Nearly half of the spike-specific TCRs reportedly recognize variant regions that carry no mutations. Spike as a whole was targeted by vaccine-associated CD4 TCRs, dominant at 160-218 and 743-854.

Recipients boosted at about 4 weeks or about 12 weeks are pooled. The length of the CDR3 is 15 residues. V was clipped by 6 bases and J by 7 bases; unmatched bases: 9. The germline gives CDR1 SNHLY, CDR2 FYNNEI. The TCR originated in an adult who received the AZD1222 COVID-19 vaccine. The J gene is TRBJ2-2, the V gene TRBV2; 9 nucleotides align to TRBD1. The sequencing here drew on peripheral blood, taken 28 days after the second AZD1222 dose. CDR3 sequence: CASRAGTGSSGELFF. The CDR3 DNA reads TGTGCCAGCAGGGCCGGGACAGGGTCAAGCGGGGAGCTGTTTTTT.